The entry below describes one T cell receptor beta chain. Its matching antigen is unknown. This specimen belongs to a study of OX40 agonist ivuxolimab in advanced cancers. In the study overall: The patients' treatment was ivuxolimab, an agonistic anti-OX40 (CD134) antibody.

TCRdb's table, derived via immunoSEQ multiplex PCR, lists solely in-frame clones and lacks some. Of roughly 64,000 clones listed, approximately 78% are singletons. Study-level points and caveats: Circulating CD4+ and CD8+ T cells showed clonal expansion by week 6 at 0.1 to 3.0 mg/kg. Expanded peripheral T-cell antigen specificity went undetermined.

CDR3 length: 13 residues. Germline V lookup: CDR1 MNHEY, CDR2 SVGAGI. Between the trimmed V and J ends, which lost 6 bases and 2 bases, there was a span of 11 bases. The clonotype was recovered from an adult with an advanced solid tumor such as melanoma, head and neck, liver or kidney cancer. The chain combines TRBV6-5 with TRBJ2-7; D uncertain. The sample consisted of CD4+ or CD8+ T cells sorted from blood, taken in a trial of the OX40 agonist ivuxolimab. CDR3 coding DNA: TGTGCCAGCAGCCGGACCGAAACCTACGAGCAGTACTTC. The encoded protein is CASSRTETYEQYF.